This TCR beta chain was sequenced in a study of cytomegalovirus exposure and HLA in healthy donors. In the PCR, 60 Vbeta and 13 Jbeta primers were used. Sequencing used immunoSEQ multiplex PCR; TCRdb keeps in-frame clones, though not all of them. The sample consists of over 150,000 clones, over 60% of them appearing once. V lost 6 bases and J lost 4; bases outside the gene matches: 5. This CDR3 is 13 amino acids long. Germline V gene sequence: CDR1 MNHEY, CDR2 SVGAGI. The clonotype comes from a woman in her twenties or thirties in good health and CMV-seronegative. The V call is TRBV6-5, the J call TRBJ1-1; 7 bases are shared with TRBD1. The sample taken for sequencing was PBMCs. The CDR3 nucleotides read TGTGCCAGCAGCTCCGGGACAGCCACTGAAGCTTTCTTT. Residues: CASSSGTATEAFF.